This record looks at one TCR beta chain sequence and its context. Germline lookup yields CDR1 LGHNA and CDR2 YNFKEQ. V lost 2 bases to trimming and J lost 8 bases, with 13 bases between them. CDR3 length: 14 residues. The data belong to a study of T cell changes during pregnancy in multiple sclerosis. The protocol was immunoSEQ multiplex PCR, while the TCRdb copy is restricted to in-frame clones and leaves out a portion. This repertoire shows some 40,000 clones, approximately 90% found once; its top ten account for approximately 4.3%. The clonotype was recovered from a female donor with multiple sclerosis, enrolled in a pregnancy study. V and J are TRBV4-2 and TRBJ2-1; D not resolved. Sequencing used CD8+ T cells from peripheral blood mononuclear cells, obtained in the first trimester of pregnancy. The CDR3 region is CASSQRPPEDEQFF. The CDR3 DNA is TGTGCCAGCAGCCAACGACCGCCAGAGGATGAGCAGTTCTTC.